This T cell receptor beta chain was recovered during a study of blood T cells in healthy people across ages. Study-level findings and limits: More naive CD4+ cells and higher diversity marked long-lived donors relative to aged donors.

The authors ran a second PCR of about 6 to 11 cycles using a sample-barcoded 5' primer and a J-beta primer mix. A template-switch adaptor that had 12 random nucleotides put a tag on each cDNA molecule. TCRdb redid the calling of the 5' RACE reads with MiXCR, one entry per CDR3 protein. The sample consists of 650,000 to 700,000 distinct CDR3 sequences, under 65% of them appearing once. The study recruited healthy Caucasian donors from Russia who were aged roughly 6 to 100. The table lists this clonotype with a count of one. Antigen specificity is unknown. CDR3 length: 15 amino acids. Trimming left V 0 bases short and J 3 bases short, with 9 bases between. Germline CDR1 KGHSH, CDR2 LQKENI.

The chain recombines TRBV18 with TRBJ2-4; D unclear. Source material: blood. The source of this sequence is an elderly woman in good health. The CDR3 spells CASSPPSNYKNIQYF. For the CDR3, the DNA is TGTGCCAGCTCACCACCCTCGAATTACAAAAACATTCAGTACTTC.